The 23 T cell receptor beta chains given below trace back to one sample, sequenced in a study of cytomegalovirus exposure and HLA in healthy donors. The PCR had 60 Vbeta and 13 Jbeta primers. Data came from immunoSEQ multiplex PCR; TCRdb stores just in-frame clones and leaves some out. The sample has about 150,000 clones, 80% seen once. Sequencing used PBMCs. The receptors stem from a woman in her thirties or forties in good health and CMV-seropositive.

This chain connects TRBV6-1 to TRBJ2-1; D possibly corresponds to TRBD2 (5 bases). From germline, CDR1 is MNHNS and CDR2 SASEGT. The ends were cut back, 4 bases at V and 0 bases at J, with 10 bases in the middle. The length of the CDR3 is 15 residues. The CDR3 DNA reads TGTGCCAGCAGTGCTAGCCAGAGCTCCTACAATGAGCAGTTCTTC. The encoded protein is CASSASQSSYNEQFF.

The chain employs TRBV6-6 and TRBJ1-1; 8 bases agree with TRBD1. The CDR3 totals 14 residues. Trimming took 5 bases from V and 11 from J; bases not matched to a gene: 13. Germline V gives CDR1 MNHNY, CDR2 SVGAGI (reference sequence). CDR3: CASSPRTGNSRAFF. As DNA, the CDR3 is TGTGCCAGCAGTCCCCGGACAGGGAACTCCCGTGCTTTCTTT.

Remarks on this clone: One junction end does not reproduce the germline sequence, and a read error may be involved. The chain has TRBV28 and TRBJ2-6; 10 positions agree with TRBD1. This CDR3 region has 19 residues. Germline V lookup: CDR1 MDHEN, CDR2 SYDVKM. The CDR3 DNA reads as TGTGCCAGCACTTTAGGTGGGACAGGGGCTTTCTCTGGGGCCAACGTCCTGACTTTC. Amino acids: CASTLGGTGAFSGANVLTF.

This sequence joins TRBV10-3 and TRBJ2-7; the D is unclear. CDR1 and CDR2 (germline): ENHRY, SYGVKD. V lost 0 bases to trimming and J lost 0 bases, with 15 bases between them. There are 17 residues in the CDR3. The CDR3, as DNA: TGTGCCATCAGTGAGTCCGGGTATAGTACCCGCTCCTACGAGCAGTACTTC. This sequence encodes CAISESGYSTRSYEQYF.

This chain links TRBV7-2 with TRBJ2-1, with D possibly being TRBD2 (5 bases). Germline CDR1 is SGHTA and CDR2 is FQGNSA. The CDR3 loop spans 15 amino acids. V dropped 4 bases and J dropped 0 bases, with 10 bases sitting between them. CDR3 in DNA: TGTGCCAGCAGCTCGCGGGCGCCCTCCTACAATGAGCAGTTCTTC. The encoded protein is CASSSRAPSYNEQFF.

The rearrangement joins TRBV7-9 to TRBJ2-3, with a tentative D call TRBD2 (7 bases). This CDR3 is 15 amino acids long. Germline assignment: CDR1 SEHNR and CDR2 FQNEAQ (reference sequence). V was pared by 4 bases and J by 3 bases, with 14 bases between. CDR3 nucleotide sequence: TGTGCCAGCAGCTCCAAAGGGGGAGGGACAGATACGCAGTATTTT. This sequence encodes CASSSKGGGTDTQYF.

This chain connects TRBV6-4 to TRBJ1-1; D remains unclear. The CDR3 runs to 15 residues. V lost 6 bases, J lost 3 bases, and 17 bases lay in between. Germline CDR1 is MRHNA and CDR2 is SNTAGT. CDR3 in DNA: TGTGCCAGCAGACTTCGCCCGGACGGGGACACTGAAGCTTTCTTT. Its translation is CASRLRPDGDTEAFF.

The V gene is TRBV7-7, the J gene TRBJ2-3; no clear D. CDR1 is SSHAT and CDR2 is FNYEAQ in the germline V gene (reference sequence). V lost 5 bases and J 0 bases, leaving 12 bases between the germline ends. The CDR3 loop spans 15 amino acids. CDR3 loop: CASSPMAASTDTQYF. The CDR3 bases are TGTGCCAGCAGCCCCATGGCTGCTAGCACAGATACGCAGTATTTT.

Only one count was recorded for this clone. This chain joins TRBV25-1 and TRBJ1-2; D ambiguous. Trimming removed 5 bases at V and 3 bases at J, with 19 bases between. CDR3 size: 16 residues. Germline values: CDR1 MGHDK, CDR2 SYGVNS. In DNA form, the CDR3 reads TGTGCCAGCAGTCCCCGAGGGCAGCTTTCCCACTATGGCTACACCTTC. Translation: CASSPRGQLSHYGYTF.

The V call is TRBV7-9, the J call TRBJ2-7; D might be TRBD2 (7 bases). The germline V gene encodes CDR1 SEHNR and CDR2 FQNEAQ (reference sequence). The length of the CDR3 is 16 residues. Deletions cut 1 base from V and 0 bases from J, with 13 bases between. CDR3 nucleotides: TGTGCCAGCAGCTTAGAGGGGGAGGGGAGCTCCTACGAGCAGTACTTC. Protein product: CASSLEGEGSSYEQYF.

V gene TRBV27 combines with J gene TRBJ2-1; D gene ambiguous. The germline CDR1 and CDR2 sequences are MNHEY and SMNVEV (reference sequence). V was pared by 2 bases and J by 9 bases, with 8 bases between. The CDR3 loop spans 12 amino acids. CDR3 in amino acids: CASSLGVGEQFF. In DNA form, the CDR3 reads TGTGCCAGCAGTTTAGGAGTCGGTGAGCAGTTCTTC.

V is TRBV4-1 and J is TRBJ2-7, with unresolved D. CDR3 length equals 16 residues. Trimming shortened V by 6 bases and J by 9 bases, and 27 bases separated the two germline ends. Germline-derived CDR1 and CDR2 are MGHRA and YSYEKL. CDR3 loop: CASSPGTGGGDLGQYF. CDR3 nucleotides: TGCGCCAGCAGTCCCGGAACTGGTGGTGGAGACCTAGGGCAGTACTTC.

The chain has TRBV28 and TRBJ2-1; 10 nucleotides agree with TRBD1. The CDR3 totals 15 residues. In germline, CDR1 is MDHEN, CDR2 SYDVKM. The V and J ends lost 4 bases and 4 bases, in that order; junction bases with no gene match: 4. Here the CDR3 reads CASSSPGQGYNEQFF. As DNA, the CDR3 is TGTGCCAGCAGTTCCCCGGGACAGGGGTACAATGAGCAGTTCTTC.

V and J are TRBV5-8 and TRBJ1-6; D not certain. The CDR3 totals 14 residues. V was clipped by 0 bases and J by 8 bases, with 9 bases between them. CDR1 SGHTS and CDR2 YDEGEE come from the germline V gene. The CDR3 protein is CASSLGYSYSPLHF. Written as DNA, the CDR3 is TGTGCCAGCAGCTTGGGATACAGTTATTCACCCCTCCACTTT.

This chain links TRBV4-2 with TRBJ1-2; the D gene is possibly TRBD1 (6 bases). The V gene lost 0 bases and the J gene lost 8 bases, with 13 bases spanning the gap. The CDR3 is 14 residues long. CDR1 and CDR2 from the germline V gene are LGHNA and YNFKEQ. The CDR3 spells CASSQDPGQLGYTF. DNA for the CDR3: TGTGCCAGCAGCCAAGACCCAGGACAGCTAGGCTACACCTTC.

This chain joins TRBV5-1 and TRBJ2-7; 11 bases fit TRBD2. This CDR3 is 15 amino acids long. V shed 1 base and J 3 bases; nucleotides not matched to a gene: 3. The germline gives CDR1 SGHRS, CDR2 YFSETQ. Here the CDR3 reads CASSLTSGSYYEQYF. The CDR3 region has the DNA TGCGCCAGCAGCTTGACTAGCGGGAGCTACTACGAGCAGTACTTC.

The CDR3 reads CASSSYPVNTEAFF. For the CDR3, the DNA is TGTGCCAGCAGTTCCTATCCTGTGAACACTGAAGCTTTCTTT. The chain uses TRBV27 and TRBJ1-1; no firm D call. In germline, CDR1 is MNHEY, CDR2 SMNVEV (reference sequence). This CDR3 comprises 14 residues. V lost 4 bases and J lost 0, with 9 bases in between.

The chain combines TRBV27 with TRBJ2-5; 7 nucleotides agree with TRBD1. J lost 1 base, V lost 5 bases, and 7 bases had no gene match. Germline values: CDR1 MNHEY, CDR2 SMNVEV (reference sequence). This CDR3 region has 15 residues. In DNA form, the CDR3 reads TGTGCCAGCAGTAGCCTTGGGACAGTCCAAGAGACCCAGTACTTC. It codes for CASSSLGTVQETQYF.

The chain links TRBV2 to TRBJ2-3; D is perhaps TRBD1 (6 bases). Looked up from germline, CDR1 is SNHLY and CDR2 is FYNNEI. CDR3 length: 16 residues. Trimming removed 6 bases at V and 0 bases at J, with 16 bases between. DNA of the CDR3: TGTGCCAGCAGGGACTTAGGGGGAGCTAGCACAGATACGCAGTATTTT. Amino acid sequence: CASRDLGGASTDTQYF.

This chain joins TRBV6-5 and TRBJ1-5; no clear D. The CDR3 is made up of 12 amino acids. The V end was cut by 6 bases, the J end by 2 bases, with 5 bases between. CDR1 MNHEY and CDR2 SVGAGI come from the germline V gene. CDR3 amino acids: CASSGGNQPQHF. The CDR3 DNA reads as TGTGCCAGCAGCGGGGGCAATCAGCCCCAGCATTTT.

The chain carries TRBV5-3 and TRBJ2-3; 9 bases map to TRBD2. TRBV5-3 qualifies as an ORF whose function is uncertain. J gave up 7 bases and V 4 bases, and 16 bases lay outside the gene matches. The CDR3 extends over 17 amino acids. CDR3 loop: CARSLTRVAGVWHTQYF. The CDR3 region has the DNA TGTGCCAGAAGCCTGACGAGGGTAGCGGGAGTCTGGCATACGCAGTATTTT.

The V and J genes are TRBV28 and TRBJ2-1, with 10 bases lining up with TRBD2. Germline V gene sequence: CDR1 MDHEN, CDR2 SYDVKM. This CDR3 is built from 15 residues. V lost 6 bases to trimming and J lost 3 bases; unmatched junction nucleotides: 5. CDR3 coding DNA: TGTGCCAGCAGAGAGACTAGCGGGCACTACAATGAGCAGTTCTTC. Its translation is CASRETSGHYNEQFF.

The chain combines TRBV2 with TRBJ2-7; 7 nucleotides align to TRBD1. Germline trimming cut 7 bases from V and 5 bases from J; bases unmatched to any gene: 8. This CDR3 is built from 13 residues. From germline, CDR1 is SNHLY and CDR2 FYNNEI. CDR3 sequence (DNA): TGTGCCAGCACCGCAACAGGGGACAACGAGCAGTACTTC. Translated, it gives CASTATGDNEQYF.